These T cell receptor beta chains were read from a single sample in a study of OX40 agonist ivuxolimab in advanced cancers. The data were produced by immunoSEQ multiplex PCR, yet TCRdb's version contains in-frame clones alone and is incomplete. Of 57,000 or so clones in the sample, roughly nine tenths were seen once. This specimen was CD4+ or CD8+ T cells sorted from blood, taken in a trial of the OX40 agonist ivuxolimab. The receptors were gathered from an adult with an advanced solid tumor such as melanoma, head and neck, liver or kidney cancer. The CDR3 runs from the conserved cysteine through the conserved F or W. A D gene is named only where the DNA matches it firmly. Clone size is shown for a subset of rows, as once, few, many or a class of expanded clone.

v_gene: TRBV7-2
abundance: -
d_gene: TRBD1
j_gene: TRBJ1-5
CDR3nt: TGTGCCAGCAGCAAGGACAGGATTCAGCCCCAGCATTTT
CDR3aa: CASSKDRIQPQHF

v_gene: TRBV6-5
abundance: few
d_gene: TRBD1
j_gene: TRBJ1-5
CDR3nt: TGTGCCAGCAGTTCCAACAGGGGAAATCAGCCCCAGCATTTT
CDR3aa: CASSSNRGNQPQHF

v_gene: TRBV19
abundance: -
d_gene: TRBD1
j_gene: TRBJ1-1
CDR3nt: TGTGCCAGTAGTGTCAAGACAGGGTTGGGGACTGAAGCTTTCTTT
CDR3aa: CASSVKTGLGTEAFF

v_gene: TRBV7-3
abundance: once
d_gene: TRBD2
j_gene: TRBJ2-5
CDR3nt: TGTGCCAGCAGCTTAGTTGCTAGCGGGGGCGAGACCCAGTACTTC
CDR3aa: CASSLVASGGETQYF

v_gene: TRBV6-6
abundance: -
d_gene: -
j_gene: TRBJ1-6
CDR3nt: TGTGCCAGCAGTTACGACCGGGCACCCCTCCACTTT
CDR3aa: CASSYDRAPLHF

v_gene: TRBV12-5
abundance: -
d_gene: -
j_gene: TRBJ2-2
CDR3nt: TGTGCTAGTGGTCTGGGTACCACCGGGGAGCTGTTTTTT
CDR3aa: CASGLGTTGELFF

v_gene: TRBV20-1
abundance: -
d_gene: -
j_gene: TRBJ2-3
CDR3nt: TGCAGTGCTAGAGAGGTAGATACGCAGTATTTT
CDR3aa: CSAREVDTQYF

v_gene: TRBV2
abundance: -
d_gene: TRBD2
j_gene: TRBJ2-3
CDR3nt: TGTGCCAGCACCCGGACTAGCGGGGGAACGCAGTATTTT
CDR3aa: CASTRTSGGTQYF

v_gene: TRBV28
abundance: few
d_gene: TRBD1
j_gene: TRBJ2-1
CDR3nt: TGTGCCAGCAGCCGGAGTGACAGGGGGCGCACGGATGAGCAGTTCTTC
CDR3aa: CASSRSDRGRTDEQFF

v_gene: TRBV27
abundance: once
d_gene: -
j_gene: TRBJ1-1
CDR3nt: TGTGCCAGCAGTTACCGTAGGTTAGCTGAAGCTTTCTTT
CDR3aa: CASSYRRLAEAFF

v_gene: TRBV7-2
abundance: -
d_gene: TRBD1
j_gene: TRBJ1-1
CDR3nt: TGTGCCAGCAGCCCTCCGACAGGGTCTCCCCCGTATTTT
CDR3aa: CASSPPTGSPPYF

v_gene: TRBV6-5
abundance: -
d_gene: -
j_gene: TRBJ1-5
CDR3nt: TGTGCCAGCAGCTCCGGGGGACTGGGAAGACAGCCCCAGCATTTT
CDR3aa: CASSSGGLGRQPQHF

v_gene: TRBV28
abundance: -
d_gene: TRBD1
j_gene: TRBJ1-1
CDR3nt: TGTGCCAGCAGTTTATTATTCCAGGGGGGAGCTTTCTTT
CDR3aa: CASSLLFQGGAFF

v_gene: TRBV7-2
abundance: -
d_gene: TRBD2
j_gene: TRBJ2-1
CDR3nt: TGTGCCAGCAGCTTAGAAGCGGGAGGGCTCAATGAGCAGTTCTTC
CDR3aa: CASSLEAGGLNEQFF

v_gene: TRBV7-9
abundance: -
d_gene: -
j_gene: TRBJ1-1
CDR3nt: TGTGCCAGCAGCGGAACAGCGGCCGCTGAAGCTTTCTTT
CDR3aa: CASSGTAAAEAFF

v_gene: TRBV7-2
abundance: -
d_gene: -
j_gene: TRBJ1-6
CDR3nt: TGTGCCAGCAGCTTGGCAAACTCCTATAATTCACCCCTCCACTTT
CDR3aa: CASSLANSYNSPLHF

v_gene: TRBV5-4
abundance: -
d_gene: TRBD1
j_gene: TRBJ1-2
CDR3nt: TGTGCCAGCCGGGACAGGGGAATTACCGACTATGGCTACACCTTC
CDR3aa: CASRDRGITDYGYTF

v_gene: TRBV6-6
abundance: -
d_gene: TRBD1
j_gene: TRBJ2-5
CDR3nt: TGTGCCAGCAGTAGGGGGCTGGGTGGCCCCCAGTACTTC
CDR3aa: CASSRGLGGPQYF

v_gene: TRBV5-1
abundance: -
d_gene: -
j_gene: TRBJ2-5
CDR3nt: TGCGCCAGCAGCAGGGGGACCCAAGAGACCCAGTACTTC
CDR3aa: CASSRGTQETQYF

v_gene: TRBV18
abundance: -
d_gene: TRBD2
j_gene: TRBJ2-3
CDR3nt: TGTGCCAGCTCACCAGGACTAGCGCTGACGACCACGCAGTATTTT
CDR3aa: CASSPGLALTTTQYF

v_gene: TRBV6-5
abundance: -
d_gene: TRBD2
j_gene: TRBJ2-7
CDR3nt: TGTGCCAGCAGACTAACTAGCGGGAGTGTCTACGAGCAGTACTTC
CDR3aa: CASRLTSGSVYEQYF

v_gene: TRBV19
abundance: -
d_gene: -
j_gene: TRBJ1-5
CDR3nt: TGTGCCAGTGCTGGAGGGGCGGGTCAGCCCCAGCATTTT
CDR3aa: CASAGGAGQPQHF

v_gene: TRBV28
abundance: -
d_gene: -
j_gene: TRBJ2-1
CDR3nt: TGTGCCAGCAACGGGAGTCCAAGATACAATGAGCAGTTCTTC
CDR3aa: CASNGSPRYNEQFF

v_gene: TRBV9
abundance: -
d_gene: -
j_gene: TRBJ2-3
CDR3nt: TGTGCCAGCAGCCCCCTCTCCGCTAGCACAGATACGCAGTATTTT
CDR3aa: CASSPLSASTDTQYF

v_gene: TRBV15
abundance: -
d_gene: -
j_gene: TRBJ2-1
CDR3nt: TGTGCCACCAGCAGAGGGGCAGGAGGGATAGATGAGCAGTTCTTC
CDR3aa: CATSRGAGGIDEQFF

v_gene: TRBV7-3
abundance: -
d_gene: TRBD2
j_gene: TRBJ2-7
CDR3nt: TGTGCCAGCAGCTTAGTACTAGCGGGTGCCTACGAGCAGTACTTC
CDR3aa: CASSLVLAGAYEQYF

v_gene: TRBV5-6
abundance: few
d_gene: TRBD1
j_gene: TRBJ2-1
CDR3nt: TGTGCCAGCAGCTCCGGGACAGGGTTTTCGAATGAGCAGTTCTTC
CDR3aa: CASSSGTGFSNEQFF

v_gene: TRBV4-3
abundance: -
d_gene: -
j_gene: TRBJ2-7
CDR3nt: TGCGCCAGCAGCCAAGATATCCAGGGATGGAGCAGCGAGCAGTACTTC
CDR3aa: CASSQDIQGWSSEQYF

v_gene: TRBV5-4
abundance: -
d_gene: -
j_gene: TRBJ2-1
CDR3nt: TGTGCCAGCAGCGTCGGGGGAGTCGGCCAGCAGTTCTTC
CDR3aa: CASSVGGVGQQFF

v_gene: TRBV7-9
abundance: -
d_gene: TRBD2
j_gene: TRBJ2-1
CDR3nt: TGTGCCAGCAGCTTAGCGGGCGGGAGGGCCGAGAATGAGCAGTTCTTC
CDR3aa: CASSLAGGRAENEQFF

v_gene: TRBV12-5
abundance: few
d_gene: -
j_gene: TRBJ1-5
CDR3nt: TGTGCTTTTTACCGGTATAGCAATCAGCCCCAGCATTTT
CDR3aa: CAFYRYSNQPQHF

v_gene: TRBV19
abundance: -
d_gene: -
j_gene: TRBJ2-2
CDR3nt: TGTGCCAGTAGTATTTCCAGAACTCCGGCGAGCACCGGGGAGCTGTTTTTT
CDR3aa: CASSISRTPASTGELFF

v_gene: TRBV11-3
abundance: few
d_gene: -
j_gene: TRBJ2-2
CDR3nt: TGTGCCAGCAGCACCCGTCGGGAGACTGGGGAGCTGTTTTTT
CDR3aa: CASSTRRETGELFF